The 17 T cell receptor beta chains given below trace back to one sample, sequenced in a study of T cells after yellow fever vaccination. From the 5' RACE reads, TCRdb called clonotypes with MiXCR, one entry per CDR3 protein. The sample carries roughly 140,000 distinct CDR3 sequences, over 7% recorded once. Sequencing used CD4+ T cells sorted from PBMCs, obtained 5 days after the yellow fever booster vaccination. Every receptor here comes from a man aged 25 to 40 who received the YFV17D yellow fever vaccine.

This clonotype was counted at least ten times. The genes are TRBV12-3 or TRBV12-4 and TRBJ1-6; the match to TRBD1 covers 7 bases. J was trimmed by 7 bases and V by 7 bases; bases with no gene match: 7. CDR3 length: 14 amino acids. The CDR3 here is CASTGGTANSPLHF. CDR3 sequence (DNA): TGTGCCAGCACCGGCGGGACAGCGAATTCACCCCTCCACTTT.

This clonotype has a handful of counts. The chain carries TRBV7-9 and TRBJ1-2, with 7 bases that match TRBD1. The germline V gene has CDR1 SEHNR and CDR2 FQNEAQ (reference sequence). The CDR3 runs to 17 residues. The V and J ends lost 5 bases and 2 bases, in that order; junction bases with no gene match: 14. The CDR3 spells CASSRTGNNRGNYGYTF. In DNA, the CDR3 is TGTGCCAGCAGCCGCACAGGAAATAACAGGGGAAACTATGGCTACACCTTC.

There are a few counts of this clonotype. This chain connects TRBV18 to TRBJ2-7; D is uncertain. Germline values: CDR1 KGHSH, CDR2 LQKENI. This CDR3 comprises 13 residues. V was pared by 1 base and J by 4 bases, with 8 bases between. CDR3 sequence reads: CASSPQSGYEQYF. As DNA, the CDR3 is TGTGCCAGCTCACCACAGTCCGGTTACGAGCAGTACTTC.

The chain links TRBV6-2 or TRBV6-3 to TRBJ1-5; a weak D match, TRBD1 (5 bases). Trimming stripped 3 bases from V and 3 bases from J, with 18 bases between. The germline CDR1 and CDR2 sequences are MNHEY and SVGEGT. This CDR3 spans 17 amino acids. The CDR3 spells CASSYTARDAPNQPQHF. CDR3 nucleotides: TGTGCCAGCAGTTATACTGCCAGGGATGCCCCCAATCAGCCCCAGCATTTT.

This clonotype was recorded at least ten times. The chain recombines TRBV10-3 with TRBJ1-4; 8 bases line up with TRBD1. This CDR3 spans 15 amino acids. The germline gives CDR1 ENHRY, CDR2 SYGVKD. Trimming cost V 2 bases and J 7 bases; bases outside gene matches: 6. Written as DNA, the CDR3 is TGTGCCATCAGTGAGCACTCGACAGGGGTTGAAAAACTGTTTTTT. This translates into CAISEHSTGVEKLFF.

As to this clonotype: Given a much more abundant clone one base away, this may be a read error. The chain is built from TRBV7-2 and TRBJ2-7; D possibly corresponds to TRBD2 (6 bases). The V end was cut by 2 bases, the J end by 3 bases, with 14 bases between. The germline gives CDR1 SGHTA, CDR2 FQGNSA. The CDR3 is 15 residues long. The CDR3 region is CASSLTGTGVYEQYF. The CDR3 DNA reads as TGTGCCAGCAGCTTAACGGGGACGGGGGTCTACGAGCAGTACTTC. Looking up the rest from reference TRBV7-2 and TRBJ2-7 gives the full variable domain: GAGVSQSPSNKVTEKGKDVELRCDPISGHTALYWYRQSLGQGLEFLIYFQGNSAPDKSGLPSDRFSAERTGGSVSTLTIQRTQQEDSAVYLCASSLTGTGVYEQYFGPGTRLTVT.

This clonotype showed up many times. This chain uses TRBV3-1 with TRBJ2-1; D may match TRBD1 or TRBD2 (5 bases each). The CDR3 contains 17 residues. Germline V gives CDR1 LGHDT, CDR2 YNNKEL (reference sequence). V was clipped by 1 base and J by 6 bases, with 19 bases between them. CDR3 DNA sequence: TGTGCCAGCAGCCAAGGGTCAGGGACCGCGAGGCTCAATGAGCAGTTCTTC. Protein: CASSQGSGTARLNEQFF.

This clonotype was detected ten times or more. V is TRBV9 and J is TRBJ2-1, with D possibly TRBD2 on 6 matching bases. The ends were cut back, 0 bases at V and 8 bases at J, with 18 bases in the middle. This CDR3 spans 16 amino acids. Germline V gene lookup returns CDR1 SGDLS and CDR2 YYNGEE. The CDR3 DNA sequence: TGTGCCAGCAGCGTAGCTCCCTTGCGGAGGGGCTATGAGCAGTTCTTC. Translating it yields CASSVAPLRRGYEQFF.

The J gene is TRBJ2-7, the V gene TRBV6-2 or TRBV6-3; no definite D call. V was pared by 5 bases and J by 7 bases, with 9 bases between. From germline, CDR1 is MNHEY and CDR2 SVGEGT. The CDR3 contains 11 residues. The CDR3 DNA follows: TGTGCCAGCAGTCCCTTCGGGGAGCAGTACTTC. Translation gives CASSPFGEQYF.

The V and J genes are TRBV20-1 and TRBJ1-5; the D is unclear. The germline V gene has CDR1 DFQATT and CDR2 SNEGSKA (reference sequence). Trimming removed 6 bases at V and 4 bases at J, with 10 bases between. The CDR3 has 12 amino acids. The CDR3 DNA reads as TGCAGTGCCCGTGGACCGAATCAGCCCCAGCATTTT. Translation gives CSARGPNQPQHF.

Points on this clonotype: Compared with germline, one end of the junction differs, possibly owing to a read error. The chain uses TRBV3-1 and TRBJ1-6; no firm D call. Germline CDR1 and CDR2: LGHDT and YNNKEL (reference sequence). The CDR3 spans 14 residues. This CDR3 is CTSSQTVDNSPLHF. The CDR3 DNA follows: TGTACCAGCAGCCAGACGGTGGATAATTCACCCCTCCACTTT.

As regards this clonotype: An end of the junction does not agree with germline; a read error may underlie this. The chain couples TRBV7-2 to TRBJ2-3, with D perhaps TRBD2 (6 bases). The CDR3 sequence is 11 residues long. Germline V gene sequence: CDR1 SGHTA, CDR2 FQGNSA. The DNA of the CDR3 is TGTGCCAGCAGCGATAGCGGTGGCCGGGATTTT. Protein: CASSDSGGRDF.

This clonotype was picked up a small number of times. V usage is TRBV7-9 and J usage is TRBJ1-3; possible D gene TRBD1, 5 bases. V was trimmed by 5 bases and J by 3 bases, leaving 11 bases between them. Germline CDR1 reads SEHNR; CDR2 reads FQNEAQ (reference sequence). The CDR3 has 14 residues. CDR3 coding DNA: TGTGCCAGCAGCCGCCAGGGAGGTGGAAACACCATATATTTT. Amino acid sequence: CASSRQGGGNTIYF.

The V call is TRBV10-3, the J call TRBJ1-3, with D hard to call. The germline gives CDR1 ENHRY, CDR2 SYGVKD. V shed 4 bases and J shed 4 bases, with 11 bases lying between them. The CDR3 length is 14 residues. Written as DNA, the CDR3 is TGTGCCATCAGTGTAGGGTTAACCGGAAACACCATATATTTT. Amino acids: CAISVGLTGNTIYF.

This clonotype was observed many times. This chain's CDR3 is CASSLGSTAGEETQYF. The CDR3 bases are TGCGCCAGCAGCTTGGGAAGTACCGCAGGGGAAGAGACCCAGTACTTC. The rearrangement links TRBV5-1 to TRBJ2-5; D is possibly TRBD1 (6 bases). The CDR3 covers 16 residues. From germline, CDR1 is SGHRS and CDR2 YFSETQ. Trimming removed 0 bases at V and 3 bases at J, with 15 bases between.

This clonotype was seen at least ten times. The CDR3 spells CASSYGNRYQPQHF. The CDR3 DNA reads as TGTGCCAGCAGTTACGGGAATAGGTATCAGCCCCAGCATTTT. The chain carries TRBV6-2 or TRBV6-3 and TRBJ1-5; D is unclear. Trimming removed 2 bases at V and 5 bases at J, with 10 bases between. Germline-derived CDR1 and CDR2 are MNHEY and SVGEGT. CDR3 length: 14 residues.

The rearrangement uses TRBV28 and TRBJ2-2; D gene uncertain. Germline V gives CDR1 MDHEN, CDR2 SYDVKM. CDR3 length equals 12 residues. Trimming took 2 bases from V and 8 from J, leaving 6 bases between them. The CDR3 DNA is TGTGCCAGCAGTTTAATGGGAGGGGAGCTGTTTTTT. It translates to CASSLMGGELFF.